This TCR beta chain was recorded in a study of T cells in Graves' hyperthyroidism and ophthalmopathy. TCR beta CDR3 region amplification was performed from RNA transcripts. With the HTBI primer set, the TCR CDR3 went through a first round of RT-PCR. TCRdb re-derived calls from the multiplex PCR reads in MiXCR, one entry per CDR3 protein. In the table there are hundreds of thousands of distinct CDR3 sequences, over 35% of which are singletons. The CDR3 extends over 17 amino acids. J lost 14 bases, V lost 1 base, and 17 bases had no gene match. Germline lookup yields CDR1 SGHVS and CDR2 FQNEAQ. This clonotype showed up just a few times.

The receptor was derived from a man aged 18-30 years with Graves' hyperthyroidism. V usage is TRBV7-8 and J usage is TRBJ2-5, with TRBD2 matching 12 bases. The sequencing input was blood. CDR3 in amino acids: CASSLESWDGLAGRHYF. The DNA of the CDR3 is TGTGCCAGCAGCTTAGAGAGTTGGGACGGACTAGCGGGACGTCACTACTTC.